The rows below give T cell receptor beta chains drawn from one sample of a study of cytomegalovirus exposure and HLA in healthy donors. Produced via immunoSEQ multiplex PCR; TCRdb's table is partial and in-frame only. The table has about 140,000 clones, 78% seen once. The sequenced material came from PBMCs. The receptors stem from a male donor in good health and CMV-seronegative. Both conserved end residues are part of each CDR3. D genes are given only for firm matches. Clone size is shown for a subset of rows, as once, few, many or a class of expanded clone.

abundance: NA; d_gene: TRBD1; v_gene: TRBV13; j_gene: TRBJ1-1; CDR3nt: TGTGCCAGCAGCTCGCAACAGGATTTGACAGGGTCGAGGGACACTGAAGCTTTCTTT; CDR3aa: CASSSQQDLTGSRDTEAFF
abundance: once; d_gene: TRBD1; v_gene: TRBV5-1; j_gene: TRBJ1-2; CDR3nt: TGCGCCAGCAGCTTACAGGGGGCGCACGGCTACACCTTC; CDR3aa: CASSLQGAHGYTF
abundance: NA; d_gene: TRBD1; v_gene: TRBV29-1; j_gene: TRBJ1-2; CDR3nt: TGCAGCGTCTCGGACAGGATCAACTATGGCTACACCTTC; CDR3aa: CSVSDRINYGYTF
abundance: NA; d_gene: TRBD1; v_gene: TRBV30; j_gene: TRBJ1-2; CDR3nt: TGTGCCTGGACCCTGGGACAGAACTATGGCTACACCTTC; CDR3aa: CAWTLGQNYGYTF
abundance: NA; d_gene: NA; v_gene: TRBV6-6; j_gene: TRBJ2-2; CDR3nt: TGTGCCAGCAGACTACTCCAAATAACCGGGGAGCTGTTTTTT; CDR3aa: CASRLLQITGELFF
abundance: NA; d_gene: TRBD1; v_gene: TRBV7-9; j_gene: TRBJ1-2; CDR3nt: TGTGCCAGCAGCTTAGTGGACAGGGGGCCCGTCTATGGCTACACCTTC; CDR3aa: CASSLVDRGPVYGYTF
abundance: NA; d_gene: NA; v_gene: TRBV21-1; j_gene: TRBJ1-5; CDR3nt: TGTGCCAGCATACAACAGGGGAGCCCTGATAGCAATCAGCCCCAGCATTTT; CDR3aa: CASIQQGSPDSNQPQHF
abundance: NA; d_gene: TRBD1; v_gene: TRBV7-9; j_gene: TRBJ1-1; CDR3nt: TGTGCCAGCAGCCTGCCAACAGGGGGGGCCACTGAAGCTTTCTTT; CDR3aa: CASSLPTGGATEAFF
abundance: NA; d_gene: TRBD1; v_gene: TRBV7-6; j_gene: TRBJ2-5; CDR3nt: TGTGCCAGCAGCTCACGTCAGGGGGCTTGGGAGACCCAGTACTTC; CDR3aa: CASSSRQGAWETQYF
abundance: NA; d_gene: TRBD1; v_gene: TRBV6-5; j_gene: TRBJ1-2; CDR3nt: TGTGCCAGCAGTGCGGACAGGGTTTATGGCTACACCTTC; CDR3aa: CASSADRVYGYTF
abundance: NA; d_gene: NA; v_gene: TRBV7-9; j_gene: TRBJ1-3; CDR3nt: TGTGCCAGCAGCTTAGGAGAACAGGAGCAAGGAAACACCATATATTTT; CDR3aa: CASSLGEQEQGNTIYF
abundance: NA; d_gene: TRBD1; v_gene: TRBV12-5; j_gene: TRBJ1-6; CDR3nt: TGTGCTAGTGCATTGACAGGGGGCCATTCACCCCTCCACTTT; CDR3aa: CASALTGGHSPLHF
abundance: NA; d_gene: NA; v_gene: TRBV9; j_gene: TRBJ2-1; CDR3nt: TGTGCCAGCAGCGCCCGCGGTGGGAATGAGCAGTTCTTC; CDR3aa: CASSARGGNEQFF
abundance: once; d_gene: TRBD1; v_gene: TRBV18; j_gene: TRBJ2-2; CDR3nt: TGTGCCAGCTCACCAGGCAGGGGGAAGAACACCGGGGAGCTGTTTTTT; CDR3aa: CASSPGRGKNTGELFF
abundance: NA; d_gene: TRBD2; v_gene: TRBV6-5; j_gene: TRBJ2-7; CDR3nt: TGTGCCAGCATGAAGAGCGGGGGGGCCTACGAGCAGTACTTC; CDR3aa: CASMKSGGAYEQYF
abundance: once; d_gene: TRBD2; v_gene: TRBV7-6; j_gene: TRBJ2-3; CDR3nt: TGTGCCAGCAGCTTAGGGCCAGCGGGGGACCTCGGGTCGCAGTATTTT; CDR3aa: CASSLGPAGDLGSQYF
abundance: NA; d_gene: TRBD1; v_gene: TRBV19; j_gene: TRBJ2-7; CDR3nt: TGTGCCAGTAGTAGGACAGGTTGGGTGGGAATATACGAGCAGTACTTC; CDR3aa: CASSRTGWVGIYEQYF
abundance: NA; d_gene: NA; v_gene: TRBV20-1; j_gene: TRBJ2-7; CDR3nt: TGCAGTGCTAGGACTACCTACGAGCAGTACTTC; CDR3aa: CSARTTYEQYF
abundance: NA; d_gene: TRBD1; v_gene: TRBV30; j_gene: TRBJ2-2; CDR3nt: TGTGCCTGGACTCGGGACAGGGGGATCGGGGAGCTGTTTTTT; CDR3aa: CAWTRDRGIGELFF
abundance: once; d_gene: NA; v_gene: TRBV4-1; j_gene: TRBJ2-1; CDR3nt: TGCGCCAGCAGACACCTGATTCAAAGCTCCTACAATGAGCAGTTCTTC; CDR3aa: CASRHLIQSSYNEQFF
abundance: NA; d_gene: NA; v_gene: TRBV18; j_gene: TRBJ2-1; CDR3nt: TGTGCCAGCTCACCTCCCCCTGACAATGAGCAGTTCTTC; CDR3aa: CASSPPPDNEQFF
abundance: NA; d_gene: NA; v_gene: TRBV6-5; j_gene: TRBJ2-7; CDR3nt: TGTGCCAGCAGTTACTCTGGCAGGGAGCAGTACTTC; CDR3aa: CASSYSGREQYF
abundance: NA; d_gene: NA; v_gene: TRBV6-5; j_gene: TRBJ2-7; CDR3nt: TGTGCCAGCAGCGAACGATGGGACACCAGATACGAGCAGTACTTC; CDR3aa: CASSERWDTRYEQYF
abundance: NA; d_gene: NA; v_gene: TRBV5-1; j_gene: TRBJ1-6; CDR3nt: TGCGCCAGCAGCTTGCAGGGTAGTGACTCACCCCTCCACTTT; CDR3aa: CASSLQGSDSPLHF
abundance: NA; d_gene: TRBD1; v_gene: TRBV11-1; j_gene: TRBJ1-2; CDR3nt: TGTGCCAGCAGCCCGAGGGACAGGGCATATTATGGCTACACCTTC; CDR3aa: CASSPRDRAYYGYTF
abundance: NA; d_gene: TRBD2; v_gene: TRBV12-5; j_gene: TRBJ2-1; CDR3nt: TGTGCTAGTGGTCCTCCGACTAGCCTCTCCTACAATGAGCAGTTCTTC; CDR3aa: CASGPPTSLSYNEQFF
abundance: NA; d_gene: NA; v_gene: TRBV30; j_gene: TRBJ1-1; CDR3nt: TGTGCCTGGAGTGTATGGTATGGAGGGGAAGCTGAAGCTTTCTTT; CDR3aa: CAWSVWYGGEAEAFF
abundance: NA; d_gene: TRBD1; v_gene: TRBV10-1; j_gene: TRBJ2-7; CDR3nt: TGCGCCAGCAGTGAGCACCAGGGGGCCTACGAGCAGTACTTC; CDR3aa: CASSEHQGAYEQYF
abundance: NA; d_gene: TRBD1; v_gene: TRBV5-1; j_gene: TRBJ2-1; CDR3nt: TGCGCCAGCAGAGTGTACAGGGGCGAGAGCTCCTACAATGAGCAGTTCTTC; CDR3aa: CASRVYRGESSYNEQFF
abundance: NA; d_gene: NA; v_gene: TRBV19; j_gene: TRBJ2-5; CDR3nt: TGTGCCAGGGGTACCAAATGGCGGGCTAGGAGTAAAGAGACCCAGTACTTC; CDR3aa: CARGTKWRARSKETQYF
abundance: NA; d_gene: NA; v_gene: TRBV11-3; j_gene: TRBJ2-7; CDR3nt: TGTGCCAGCAGCTTAGGACAGGACAACTCCTACGAGCAGTACTTC; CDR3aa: CASSLGQDNSYEQYF
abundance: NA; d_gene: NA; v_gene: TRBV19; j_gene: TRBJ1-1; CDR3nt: TGTGCCAGTAGTATGGCGCCAGCGGACACTGAAGCTTTCTTT; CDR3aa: CASSMAPADTEAFF
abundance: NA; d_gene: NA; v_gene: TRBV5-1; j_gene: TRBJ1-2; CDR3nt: TGCGCCAGCAGCTTGGATCCGGTTAACTATGGCTACACCTTC; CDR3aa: CASSLDPVNYGYTF
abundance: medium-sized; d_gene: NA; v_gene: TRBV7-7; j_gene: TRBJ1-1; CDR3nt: TGTGCTAGCAGCTTATGGGCTAACACTGAAGCTTTCTTT; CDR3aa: CASSLWANTEAFF
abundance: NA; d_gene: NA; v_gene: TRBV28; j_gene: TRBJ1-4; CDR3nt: TGTGCCACTAGACAAACAGGGACTAATGAAAAACTGTTTTTT; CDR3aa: CATRQTGTNEKLFF
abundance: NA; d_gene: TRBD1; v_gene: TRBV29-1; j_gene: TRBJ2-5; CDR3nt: TGCAGCGTCCCCGGGGGCCGACGGACAGGGGGAGGCCAAGAGACCCAGTACTTC; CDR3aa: CSVPGGRRTGGGQETQYF
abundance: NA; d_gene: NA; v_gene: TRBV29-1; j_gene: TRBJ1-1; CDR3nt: TGCAGCGTTGATGGGGGACCAGGGGAGAACACTGAAGCTTTCTTT; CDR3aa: CSVDGGPGENTEAFF
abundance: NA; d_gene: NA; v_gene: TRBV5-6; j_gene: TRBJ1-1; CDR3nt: TGTGCCAGCAGCCCCCCGTCGGGGGACACTGAAGCTTTCTTT; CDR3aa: CASSPPSGDTEAFF
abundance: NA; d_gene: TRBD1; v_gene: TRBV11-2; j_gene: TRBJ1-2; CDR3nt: TGTGCCAGCAGCTTAGGTCCAGGGGGTGATGGCTACACCTTC; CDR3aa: CASSLGPGGDGYTF
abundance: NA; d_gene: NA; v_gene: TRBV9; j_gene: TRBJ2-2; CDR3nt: TGTGCCAGCAGCGTACAACAGGGCCCCGCTGCCGGGGAGCTGTTTTTT; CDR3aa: CASSVQQGPAAGELFF
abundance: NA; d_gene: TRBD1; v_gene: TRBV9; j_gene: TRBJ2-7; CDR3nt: TGTGCCAGCAGCGTAGACCAGGGGGCCTACGAGCAGTACTTC; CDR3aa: CASSVDQGAYEQYF
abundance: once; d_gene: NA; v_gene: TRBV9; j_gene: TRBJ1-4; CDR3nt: TGTGCCAGCAGCCCTGAGACAGTAGCTAATGAAAAACTGTTTTTT; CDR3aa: CASSPETVANEKLFF
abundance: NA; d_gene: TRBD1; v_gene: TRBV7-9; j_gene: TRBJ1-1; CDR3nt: TGTGCCAGCAGCTCGACCGGGACAGGGGTCACTGAAGCTTTCTTT; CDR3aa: CASSSTGTGVTEAFF
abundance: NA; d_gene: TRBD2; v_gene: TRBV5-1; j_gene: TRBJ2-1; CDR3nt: TGCGCCAGCAGCTTGCGAGGGAGGGCCGTCGATGAGCAGTTCTTC; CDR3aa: CASSLRGRAVDEQFF
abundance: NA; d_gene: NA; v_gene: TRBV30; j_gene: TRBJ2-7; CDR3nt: TGTGCCTGGGGCCTCTGGGGCACTACCTACGAGCAGTACTTC; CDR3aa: CAWGLWGTTYEQYF
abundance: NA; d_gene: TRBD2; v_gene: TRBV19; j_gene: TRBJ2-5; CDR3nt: TGTGCCAGTAGTATCAGGGAGGGCAGAGAGACCCAGTACTTC; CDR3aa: CASSIREGRETQYF
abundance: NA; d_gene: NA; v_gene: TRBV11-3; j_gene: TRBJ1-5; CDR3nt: TGTGCCAGCAGCCTCGACGGTGGCAGGGCCTTTCCTTATAGCAATCAGCCCCAGCATTTT; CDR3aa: CASSLDGGRAFPYSNQPQHF
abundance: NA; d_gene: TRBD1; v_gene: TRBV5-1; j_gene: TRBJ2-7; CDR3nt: TGCGCCAGCAGCCCCGGGACAGGGGGCAACGAGCAGTACTTC; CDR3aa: CASSPGTGGNEQYF